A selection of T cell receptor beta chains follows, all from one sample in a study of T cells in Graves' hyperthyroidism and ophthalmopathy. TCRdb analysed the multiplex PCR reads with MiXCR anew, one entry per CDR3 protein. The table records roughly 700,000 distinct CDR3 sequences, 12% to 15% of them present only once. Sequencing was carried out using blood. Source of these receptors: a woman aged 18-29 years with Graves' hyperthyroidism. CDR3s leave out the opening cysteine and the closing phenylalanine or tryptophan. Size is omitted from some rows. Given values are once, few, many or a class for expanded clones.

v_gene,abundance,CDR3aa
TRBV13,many,ASSFPGTGQFYT
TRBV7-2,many,ASSLGRAVLLAQY
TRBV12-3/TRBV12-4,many,ASQAGSFYEQY
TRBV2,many,ASNVGSPTYEQY
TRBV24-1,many,ATSDRTGELF
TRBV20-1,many,SAPGLAGPEQF
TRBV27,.,ASSPLGGASYNEQF
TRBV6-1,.,ASRIYQPGQGETQY
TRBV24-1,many,ATSDLRQGDTDTQY
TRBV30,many,ARSSGVSRNEQF
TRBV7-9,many,ASSPMDQPQH
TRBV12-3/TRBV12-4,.,ASSFGLVPDTQY
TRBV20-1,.,SARKGGQGAWGNEQF